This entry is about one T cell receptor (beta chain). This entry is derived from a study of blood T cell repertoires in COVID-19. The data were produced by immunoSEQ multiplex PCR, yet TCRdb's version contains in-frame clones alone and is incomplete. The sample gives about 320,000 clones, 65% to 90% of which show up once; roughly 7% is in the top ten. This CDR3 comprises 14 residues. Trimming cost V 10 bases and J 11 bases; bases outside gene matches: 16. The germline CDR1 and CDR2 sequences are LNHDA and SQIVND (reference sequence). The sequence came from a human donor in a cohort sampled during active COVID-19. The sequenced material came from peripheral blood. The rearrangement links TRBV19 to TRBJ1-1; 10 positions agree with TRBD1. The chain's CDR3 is CATRDRDRGPNAFF. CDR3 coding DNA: TGTGCCACTAGAGACCGGGACAGGGGCCCAAACGCTTTCTTT.